The 29 T cell receptor beta chains listed next were all sequenced from one sample in a study of shared clonotypes between healthy human individuals. Assay used: immunoSEQ multiplex PCR; TCRdb lists only in-frame clones, some missing. Here the sample spans about 590,000 clones, less than 97% being singletons. Naivety among CD8 cells was defined by CD45RO negativity and positive CCR7 selection, thereby excluding terminally differentiated effector memory CD45RA+ cells. Sample: naive CD8+ T cells sorted from blood. These receptors were obtained from a woman aged 30 to 39 in good health.

The chain carries TRBV4-2 and TRBJ1-1; possibly TRBD1 for D (6 bases). Trimming stripped 0 bases from V and 5 bases from J, with 13 bases between. CDR3 size: 15 residues. Germline CDR1 and CDR2: LGHNA and YNFKEQ. The chain's CDR3 is CASSQEWGRGTEAFF. The CDR3 DNA reads as TGTGCCAGCAGCCAAGAATGGGGGCGCGGAACTGAAGCTTTCTTT.

This chain connects TRBV7-9 to TRBJ1-4; the match to TRBD1 covers 7 bases. Trimming took 5 bases from V and 2 from J; bases not matched to a gene: 5. CDR1 is SEHNR, CDR2 FQNEAQ, per germline (reference sequence). This CDR3 is built from 15 residues. This CDR3 is CASSHDRETNEKLFF. CDR3 bases: TGTGCCAGCAGCCACGACAGGGAGACTAATGAAAAACTGTTTTTT.

The CDR3 DNA reads TGTGCCAGCAGTTCGGACAGCTATAATGAAAAACTGTTTTTT. The encoded protein is CASSSDSYNEKLFF. The chain recombines TRBV6-5 with TRBJ1-4; a weak D match, TRBD1 (6 bases). Germline lookup yields CDR1 MNHEY and CDR2 SVGAGI. This CDR3 comprises 14 residues. V was pared by 4 bases and J by 4 bases, with 10 bases between.

CDR3 nucleotide sequence: TGCGCCAGCAGCCTAGGGGGGAGCACTTACAATGAGCAGTTCTTC. This encodes CASSLGGSTYNEQFF. V gene TRBV10-2 combines with J gene TRBJ2-1, with D perhaps matching TRBD1 or TRBD2 (6 bases each). The CDR3 runs 15 residues. V was pared by 6 bases and J by 4 bases, with 16 bases between. The germline V gene has CDR1 WSHSY and CDR2 SAAADI.

This clone showed up just once. The rearrangement uses TRBV28 and TRBJ2-7; D is undetermined. Deletions cut 3 bases from V and 0 bases from J, with 9 bases between. The CDR3 is made up of 14 amino acids. The germline V gene has CDR1 MDHEN and CDR2 SYDVKM. The CDR3 is CASSFGRSSYEQYF. CDR3 nucleotides: TGTGCCAGCAGTTTCGGCAGGAGCTCCTACGAGCAGTACTTC.

The chain combines TRBV7-2 with TRBJ2-7, with 8 bases fitting TRBD2. V shed 1 base and J 6 bases; nucleotides not matched to a gene: 14. Germline V gene data show CDR1 as SGHTA and CDR2 as FQGNSA. This CDR3 comprises 17 residues. The CDR3 region is CASSLVLGAAGGGEQYF. CDR3 in DNA: TGTGCCAGCAGCTTAGTCCTGGGGGCTGCGGGAGGTGGCGAGCAGTACTTC.

The rearrangement joins TRBV5-8 to TRBJ2-3, with 7 positions matching TRBD1. CDR3 length: 17 amino acids. V lost 4 bases, J lost 1 base, and 12 bases stayed unmatched. Germline lookup yields CDR1 SGHTS and CDR2 YDEGEE. CDR3 sequence (DNA): TGTGCCAGCAGCCTCCATTACGACAGGGCAGGCACAGATACGCAGTATTTT. Translated, it gives CASSLHYDRAGTDTQYF. The entire variable domain, with the rest obtained from reference TRBV5-8 and TRBJ2-3, is as follows: EAGVTQSPTHLIKTRGQQATLRCSPISGHTSVYWYQQALGLGLQFLLWYDEGEERNRGNFPPRFSGRQFPNYSSELNVNALELEDSALYLCASSLHYDRAGTDTQYFGPGTRLTVL.

This clone was recorded once. V usage is TRBV19 and J usage is TRBJ2-5, with D tentatively TRBD2 (5 bases). V dropped 7 bases and J dropped 4 bases, with 19 bases sitting between them. The CDR3 length is 15 residues. Germline lookup yields CDR1 LNHDA and CDR2 SQIVND (reference sequence). CDR3 sequence reads: CASNPMAGPRETQYF. CDR3 in DNA: TGTGCCAGTAATCCCATGGCGGGTCCCCGAGAGACCCAGTACTTC.

The chain uses TRBV27 and TRBJ1-1; perhaps TRBD1 as D (5 bases). The CDR3 extends over 14 amino acids. V lost 3 bases and J 5 bases, leaving 13 bases between the germline ends. Germline CDR1 and CDR2: MNHEY and SMNVEV (reference sequence). The CDR3 region has the DNA TGTGCCAGCAGTTTGTGGGGCTTGGGAACTGAAGCTTTCTTT. This encodes CASSLWGLGTEAFF.

The chain links TRBV5-6 to TRBJ2-5; no clear D gene. Per the germline V gene, CDR1 is SGHDT and CDR2 is YYEEEE. There are 14 residues in the CDR3. V lost 0 bases and J 1 base, leaving 7 bases between the germline ends. The CDR3 spells CASSLVASQETQYF. DNA for the CDR3: TGTGCCAGCAGCTTGGTGGCCAGCCAAGAGACCCAGTACTTC. Full variable domain (outside the CDR3, taken from reference TRBV5-6 and TRBJ2-5): DAGVTQSPTHLIKTRGQQVTLRCSPKSGHDTVSWYQQALGQGPQFIFQYYEEEERQRGNFPDRFSGHQFPNYSSELNVNALLLGDSALYLCASSLVASQETQYFGPGTRLLVL.

The chain employs TRBV28 and TRBJ1-5; 8 bases are shared with TRBD1. The CDR3 contains 15 residues. V lost 6 bases to trimming and J lost 4 bases; unmatched junction nucleotides: 8. CDR1 MDHEN and CDR2 SYDVKM come from the germline V gene. In DNA, the CDR3 is TGTGCCAGCAGCCCGGACAGGGTAAGGAATCAGCCCCAGCATTTT. Translating it yields CASSPDRVRNQPQHF.

Of note for this clone: The junction departs from germline at one end; a sequencing error may be responsible. This chain joins TRBV7-9 and TRBJ1-1, with 7 nucleotides matching TRBD1. Germline-derived CDR1 and CDR2 are SEHNR and FQNEAQ (reference sequence). This CDR3 is 14 amino acids long. This chain's CDR3 is CASSSAGLTGNGVF. DNA for the CDR3: TGTGCCAGCAGCTCAGCGGGTCTGACAGGGAATGGAGTATTT.

This rearrangement joins TRBV4-1 to TRBJ2-7; D may be TRBD1 (6 bases). V lost 0 bases and J lost 0, with 18 bases in between. The CDR3 is 18 amino acids. Germline V CDR1 and CDR2: MGHRA, YSYEKL. Here the CDR3 DNA reads TGCGCCAGCAGCCAAGATTGGTGGCCGGGGACACGCTCCTACGAGCAGTACTTC. Its translation: CASSQDWWPGTRSYEQYF.

The chain combines TRBV10-2 with TRBJ1-2, with D possibly matching TRBD1 (6 bases). The CDR3 is 15 amino acids. CDR1 and CDR2 from the germline V gene are WSHSY and SAAADI. V lost 1 base to trimming and J lost 4 bases, with 13 bases between them. The CDR3 loop is CASSEFRLGAYGYTF. The CDR3 coding sequence is TGCGCCAGCAGTGAGTTCCGCTTGGGGGCCTATGGCTACACCTTC.

This clone was picked up a small number of times. The V and J genes are TRBV7-9 and TRBJ2-7; possible D gene TRBD1, 6 bases. This CDR3 comprises 15 residues. Per germline, CDR1 SEHNR and CDR2 FQNEAQ (reference sequence). V lost 10 bases and J 2 bases, leaving 21 bases between the germline ends. CDR3 protein: CAISNKPTGAYEQYF. The CDR3 DNA sequence: TGTGCCATATCCAATAAACCGACAGGCGCCTACGAGCAGTACTTC.

The rearrangement joins TRBV13 to TRBJ2-7; D is tentatively TRBD1 or TRBD2 (5 bases each). There are 13 residues in the CDR3. Germline V gene lookup returns CDR1 PRHDT and CDR2 FYEKMQ (reference sequence). The V and J ends lost 3 bases and 6 bases respectively, with 12 bases between them. CDR3 sequence reads: CASSFEGRGEQYF. The CDR3 bases are TGTGCCAGCAGCTTTGAGGGGAGAGGCGAGCAGTACTTC.

This sequence joins TRBV11-2 and TRBJ2-7, with a tentative D call TRBD1 (6 bases). CDR1 and CDR2 (germline): SGHAT, FQNNGV. Trimming pared 1 base from V and 3 bases from J, leaving 13 bases between. CDR3 length: 15 amino acids. CDR3 in amino acids: CASSLGAGVGYEQYF. For the CDR3, the DNA is TGTGCCAGCAGCTTAGGAGCAGGGGTCGGCTACGAGCAGTACTTC.

This rearrangement joins TRBV11-2 to TRBJ2-2; 8 bases agree with TRBD2. V shed 5 bases and J 4 bases; nucleotides not matched to a gene: 15. In germline, CDR1 is SGHAT, CDR2 FQNNGV. There are 18 residues in the CDR3. The CDR3 is CASSDDIGRVIRTGELFF. DNA for the CDR3: TGTGCCAGCAGCGACGACATCGGGAGGGTAATTCGCACCGGGGAGCTGTTTTTT.

The chain couples TRBV5-1 to TRBJ1-2; D is perhaps TRBD1 (5 bases). The CDR3 extends over 15 amino acids. CDR1 is SGHRS and CDR2 is YFSETQ in the germline V gene. V lost 0 bases and J 6 bases, leaving 15 bases between the germline ends. The CDR3 spells CASSLALSGPDGYTF. The CDR3 DNA is TGCGCCAGCAGCTTGGCCTTGTCAGGGCCCGATGGCTACACCTTC.

The CDR3 DNA reads TGTGCCAGCCGAGGGTCGGCTAGCCCTCAAGAGACCCAGTACTTC. This gives the protein CASRGSASPQETQYF. This rearrangement joins TRBV6-5 to TRBJ2-5, with TRBD2 as a possible D gene (5 bases). This CDR3 spans 15 amino acids. The V gene's germline CDR1 is MNHEY and CDR2 SVGAGI. With 8 bases removed from V and 2 bases from J, the gap between germline ends came to 18 bases.

The chain is built from TRBV13 and TRBJ2-7, with 10 bases fitting TRBD2. Germline trimming cut 5 bases from V and 7 bases from J; bases unmatched to any gene: 8. CDR3 size: 14 residues. Germline V gene data show CDR1 as PRHDT and CDR2 as FYEKMQ (reference sequence). The CDR3 sequence: CASSEAGGVGEQYF. Here the CDR3 DNA reads TGTGCCAGCAGCGAAGCGGGAGGGGTCGGGGAGCAGTACTTC.

The V and J genes are TRBV4-2 and TRBJ2-7; possible D gene TRBD2, 6 bases. This CDR3 spans 15 amino acids. V lost 0 bases, J lost 3 bases, and 12 bases lay in between. Germline values: CDR1 LGHNA, CDR2 YNFKEQ. CDR3 DNA sequence: TGTGCCAGCAGCCAAGAGGGACTGGGGTACTACGAGCAGTACTTC. It translates to CASSQEGLGYYEQYF.

The chain carries TRBV4-1 and TRBJ2-1, with D possibly being TRBD2 (5 bases). CDR3 length: 15 residues. Germline loops: CDR1 MGHRA, CDR2 YSYEKL. The V end was cut by 4 bases, the J end by 14 bases, with 24 bases between. CDR3 amino acids: CASSLNPGGQGWEFF. Written as DNA, the CDR3 is TGCGCCAGCAGCCTGAACCCAGGAGGTCAAGGTTGGGAGTTCTTC.

V usage is TRBV9 and J usage is TRBJ2-1, with 12 nucleotides matching TRBD1. Germline V gene lookup returns CDR1 SGDLS and CDR2 YYNGEE. Trimming removed 3 bases from V and 5 bases from J; junction bases left unmatched: 3. The CDR3 is 15 residues long. This CDR3 is CASSAGQGANNEQFF. In DNA form, the CDR3 reads TGTGCCAGCAGCGCGGGACAGGGGGCGAACAATGAGCAGTTCTTC.

V usage is TRBV12-1 and J usage is TRBJ1-5. TRBV12-1 is classified as a pseudogene. The CDR3 is 14 residues long. This chain's CDR3 is CASNSPPDAQPQHF. For the CDR3, the DNA is TGTGCCAGCAACTCCCCCCCCGACGCCCAGCCCCAGCATTTT.

V gene TRBV7-6 combines with J gene TRBJ2-5; a weak D match, TRBD2 (5 bases). The CDR3 has 17 residues. Trimming cost V 5 bases and J 4 bases, with 23 bases left between them. Germline CDR1 is SGHVS and CDR2 is FNYEAQ. This CDR3 is CASSPDPGRVGAETQYF. CDR3 sequence (DNA): TGTGCCAGCAGCCCCGACCCCGGGCGAGTGGGAGCAGAGACCCAGTACTTC.

This clone has only one observation. The sample has other DNA sequences that encode this CDR3 too. The chain combines TRBV28 with TRBJ2-7; 7 nucleotides agree with TRBD1. V was pared by 8 bases and J by 4 bases, with 2 bases of the junction left unmatched. Germline assignment: CDR1 MDHEN and CDR2 SYDVKM. This CDR3 spans 11 amino acids. The CDR3, as DNA: TGTGCCAGCGGCAGGGGGTACGAGCAGTACTTC. Protein product: CASGRGYEQYF.

The rearrangement joins TRBV7-8 to TRBJ2-7, with TRBD2 as a possible D gene (5 bases). Trimming removed 11 bases at V and 2 bases at J, with 16 bases between. The CDR3 has 13 amino acids. CDR1 and CDR2 from the germline V gene are SGHVS and FQNEAQ. CDR3 DNA: TGTGCCGTAGCGTCCGGGGTCACCTACGAGCAGTACTTC. Protein: CAVASGVTYEQYF.

This clone was counted once. Other DNA sequences of this sample code for an identical CDR3. This chain links TRBV13 with TRBJ2-7; D ambiguous. The germline V and J ends were trimmed by 3 bases and 5 bases, with 5 bases remaining between them. The CDR3 consists of 11 residues. Germline V lookup: CDR1 PRHDT, CDR2 FYEKMQ (reference sequence). Written as DNA, the CDR3 is TGTGCCAGCAGCTTGCGACACGAGCAGTACTTC. It encodes CASSLRHEQYF. Full variable domain (missing parts from reference TRBV13 and TRBJ2-7): AAGVIQSPRHLIKEKRETATLKCYPIPRHDTVYWYQQGPGQDPQFLISFYEKMQSDKGSIPDRFSAQQFSDYHSELNMSSLELGDSALYFCASSLRHEQYFGPGTRLTVT.